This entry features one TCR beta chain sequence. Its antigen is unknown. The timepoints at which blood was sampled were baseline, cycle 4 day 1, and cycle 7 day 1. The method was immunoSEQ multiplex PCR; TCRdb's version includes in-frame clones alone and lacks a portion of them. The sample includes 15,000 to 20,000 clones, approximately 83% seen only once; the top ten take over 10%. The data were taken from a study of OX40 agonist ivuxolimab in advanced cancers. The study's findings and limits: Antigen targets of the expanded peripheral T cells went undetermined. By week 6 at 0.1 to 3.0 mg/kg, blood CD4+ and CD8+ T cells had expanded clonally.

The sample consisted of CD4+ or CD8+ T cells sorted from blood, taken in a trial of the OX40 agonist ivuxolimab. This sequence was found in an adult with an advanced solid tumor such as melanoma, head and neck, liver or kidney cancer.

The CDR3: CATSRGSGETTGELFF. The DNA of the CDR3 is TGTGCCACCAGCAGAGGGTCGGGAGAAACCACCGGGGAGCTGTTTTTT. The genes are TRBV15 and TRBJ2-2; TRBD2 might be the D (6 bases). Germline-derived CDR1 and CDR2 are LNHNV and YYDKDF (reference sequence). V was shortened by 1 base and J by 4 bases, with 13 bases between the two germline ends. CDR3 size: 16 residues.